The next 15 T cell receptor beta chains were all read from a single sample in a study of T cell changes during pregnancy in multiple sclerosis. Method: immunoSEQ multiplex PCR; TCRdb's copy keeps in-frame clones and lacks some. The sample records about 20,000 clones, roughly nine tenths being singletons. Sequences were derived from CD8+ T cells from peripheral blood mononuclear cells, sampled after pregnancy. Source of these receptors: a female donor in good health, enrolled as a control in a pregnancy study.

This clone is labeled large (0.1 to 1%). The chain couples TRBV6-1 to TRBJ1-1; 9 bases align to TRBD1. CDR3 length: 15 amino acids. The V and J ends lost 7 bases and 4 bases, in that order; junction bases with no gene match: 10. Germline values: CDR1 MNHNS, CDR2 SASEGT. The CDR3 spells CASTLDRGGITEAFF. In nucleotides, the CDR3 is TGTGCCAGCACCTTGGACAGGGGTGGGATCACTGAAGCTTTCTTT.

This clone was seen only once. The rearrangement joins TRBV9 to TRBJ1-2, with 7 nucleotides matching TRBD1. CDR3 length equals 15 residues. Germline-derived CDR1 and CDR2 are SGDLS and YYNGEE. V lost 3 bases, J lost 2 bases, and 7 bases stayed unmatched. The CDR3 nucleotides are TGTGCCAGCAGCGCTGGACAGGCAACGAACTATGGCTACACCTTC. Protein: CASSAGQATNYGYTF. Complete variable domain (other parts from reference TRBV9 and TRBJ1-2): DSGVTQTPKHLITATGQRVTLRCSPRSGDLSVYWYQQSLDQGLQFLIQYYNGEERAKGNILERFSAQQFPDLHSELNLSSLELGDSALYFCASSAGQATNYGYTFGSGTRLTVV.

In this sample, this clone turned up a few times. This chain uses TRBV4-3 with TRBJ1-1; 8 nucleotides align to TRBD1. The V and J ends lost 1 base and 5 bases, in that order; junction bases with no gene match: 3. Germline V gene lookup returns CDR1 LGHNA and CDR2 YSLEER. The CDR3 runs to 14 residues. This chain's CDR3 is CASSQAQGATEAFF. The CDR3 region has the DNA TGCGCCAGCAGCCAAGCTCAGGGGGCTACTGAAGCTTTCTTT.

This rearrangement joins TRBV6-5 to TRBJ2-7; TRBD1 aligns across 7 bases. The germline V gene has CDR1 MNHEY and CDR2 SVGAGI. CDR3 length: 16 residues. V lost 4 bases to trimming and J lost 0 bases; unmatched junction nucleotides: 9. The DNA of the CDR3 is TGTGCCAGCAGTTTCGCCCCAAGGGACAGCTCCTACGAGCAGTACTTC. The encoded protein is CASSFAPRDSSYEQYF.

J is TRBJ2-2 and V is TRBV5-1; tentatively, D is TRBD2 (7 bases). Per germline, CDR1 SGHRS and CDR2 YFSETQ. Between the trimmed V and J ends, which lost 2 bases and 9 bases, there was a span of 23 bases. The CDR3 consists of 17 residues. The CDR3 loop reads CASSLGRELAGGRELFF. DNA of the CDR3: TGCGCCAGCAGCTTAGGGAGGGAACTAGCCGGGGGCCGGGAGCTGTTTTTT. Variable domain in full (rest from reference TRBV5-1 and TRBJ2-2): KAGVTQTPRYLIKTRGQQVTLSCSPISGHRSVSWYQQTPGQGLQFLFEYFSETQRNKGNFPGRFSGRQFSNSRSEMNVSTLELGDSALYLCASSLGRELAGGRELFFGEGSRLTVL.

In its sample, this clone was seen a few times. The chain's CDR3 is CAWGGGTGELFF. The CDR3 nucleotides read TGTGCCTGGGGGGGAGGCACCGGGGAGCTGTTTTTT. The V and J genes are TRBV30 and TRBJ2-2; D is possibly TRBD2 (6 bases). The CDR3 loop spans 12 amino acids. The germline CDR1 and CDR2 sequences are GTSNPN and SVGIG (reference sequence). V dropped 5 bases and J dropped 4 bases, with 8 bases sitting between them.

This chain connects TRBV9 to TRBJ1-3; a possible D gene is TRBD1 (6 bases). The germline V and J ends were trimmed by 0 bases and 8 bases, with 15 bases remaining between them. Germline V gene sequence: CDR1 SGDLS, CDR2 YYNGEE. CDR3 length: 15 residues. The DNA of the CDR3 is TGTGCCAGCAGCGTAGCAGGGGCCCTCTGGGACACCATATATTTT. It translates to CASSVAGALWDTIYF.

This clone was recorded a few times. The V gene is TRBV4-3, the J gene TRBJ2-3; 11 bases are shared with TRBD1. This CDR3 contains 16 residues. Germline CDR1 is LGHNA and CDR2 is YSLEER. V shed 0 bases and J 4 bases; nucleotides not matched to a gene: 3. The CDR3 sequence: CASSQEWGQGADTQYF. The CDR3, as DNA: TGCGCCAGCAGCCAAGAGTGGGGACAGGGGGCAGATACGCAGTATTTT.

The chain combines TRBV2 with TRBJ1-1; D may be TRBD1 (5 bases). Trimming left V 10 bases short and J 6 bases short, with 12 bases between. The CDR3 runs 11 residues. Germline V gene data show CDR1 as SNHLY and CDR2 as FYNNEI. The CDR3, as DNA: TGTGCCACCGGCCAGGGCTCTGAAGCTTTCTTT. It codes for CATGQGSEAFF.

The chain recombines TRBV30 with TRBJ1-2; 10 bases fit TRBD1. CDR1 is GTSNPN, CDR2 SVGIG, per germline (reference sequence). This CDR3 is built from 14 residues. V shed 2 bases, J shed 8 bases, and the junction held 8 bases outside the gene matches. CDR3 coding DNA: TGTGCCTGGAGTCCTGGACAGGGGGTAGAAGGCTACACCTTC. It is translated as CAWSPGQGVEGYTF.

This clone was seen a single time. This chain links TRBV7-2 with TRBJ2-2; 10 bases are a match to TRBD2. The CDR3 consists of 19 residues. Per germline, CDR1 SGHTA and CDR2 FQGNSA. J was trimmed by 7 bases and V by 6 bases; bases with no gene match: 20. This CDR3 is CASSSPERGGAVGSGELFF. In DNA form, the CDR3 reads TGTGCCAGCAGTTCCCCGGAGCGGGGGGGCGCGGTGGGTAGCGGGGAGCTGTTTTTT.

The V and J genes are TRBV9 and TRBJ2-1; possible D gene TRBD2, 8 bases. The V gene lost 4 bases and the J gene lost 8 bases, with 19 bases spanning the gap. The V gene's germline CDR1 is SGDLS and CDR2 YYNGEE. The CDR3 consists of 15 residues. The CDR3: CASSREGRGGDEQFF. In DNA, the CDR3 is TGTGCCAGCAGCCGGGAGGGCAGGGGGGGCGATGAGCAGTTCTTC.

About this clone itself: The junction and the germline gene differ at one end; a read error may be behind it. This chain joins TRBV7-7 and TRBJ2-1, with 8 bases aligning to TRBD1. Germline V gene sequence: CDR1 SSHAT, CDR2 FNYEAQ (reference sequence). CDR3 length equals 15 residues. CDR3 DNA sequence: TGTGCTAGCAGTCAGACAGGGGCCTCCTACAATGAGCAGTTCTTC. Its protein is CASSQTGASYNEQFF.

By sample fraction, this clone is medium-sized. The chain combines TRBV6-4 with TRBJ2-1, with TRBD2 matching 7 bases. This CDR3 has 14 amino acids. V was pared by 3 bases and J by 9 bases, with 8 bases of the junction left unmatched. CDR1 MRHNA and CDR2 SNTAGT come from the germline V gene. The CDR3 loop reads CASSEAGDSGEQFF. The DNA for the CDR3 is TGTGCCAGCAGTGAGGCGGGAGATAGTGGTGAGCAGTTCTTC.

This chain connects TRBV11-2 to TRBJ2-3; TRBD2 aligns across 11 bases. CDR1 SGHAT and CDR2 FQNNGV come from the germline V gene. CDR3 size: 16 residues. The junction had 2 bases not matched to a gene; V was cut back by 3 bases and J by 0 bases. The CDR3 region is CASSFLAGGSTDTQYF. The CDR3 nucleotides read TGTGCCAGCAGCTTCCTAGCGGGAGGAAGCACAGATACGCAGTATTTT.